The 17 T cell receptor beta chains below were found in one sample sequenced in a study of cytomegalovirus exposure and HLA in healthy donors. 60 Vbeta and 13 Jbeta primers were used in PCR. Measured with immunoSEQ multiplex PCR; TCRdb has only the in-frame clones, and not every one. The profile shows about 52,000 clones, 60% to 75% of them singletons. The source material was PBMCs. Receptors were obtained from a woman aged 45-59 years in good health and CMV-seronegative.

The J gene is TRBJ1-1, the V gene TRBV19, with D uncertain. The CDR3 length is 15 residues. The germline V and J ends were trimmed by 8 bases and 3 bases, with 19 bases remaining between them. Germline CDR1 reads LNHDA; CDR2 reads SQIVND (reference sequence). CDR3 in DNA: TGTGCCAGTTGTGCTGGGAGTGACGGGGACACTGAAGCTTTCTTT. Protein: CASCAGSDGDTEAFF.

The V gene is TRBV5-1, the J gene TRBJ2-5; D is perhaps TRBD2 (6 bases). V lost 2 bases and J lost 3, with 14 bases in between. CDR3 size: 15 residues. Per germline, CDR1 SGHRS and CDR2 YFSETQ. The CDR3 DNA is TGCGCCAGCAGCTTTAACAGGAGACTAGAAGAGACCCAGTACTTC. Protein product: CASSFNRRLEETQYF.

The chain uses TRBV7-4 and TRBJ1-5; no clear D. This CDR3 comprises 15 residues. V was pared by 1 base and J by 4 bases, with 11 bases between. The germline V gene encodes CDR1 SGHVT and CDR2 SQSDAQ. CDR3 in amino acids: CASSLGVPVNQPQHF. The CDR3 DNA follows: TGTGCCAGCAGCTTAGGAGTCCCTGTTAATCAGCCCCAGCATTTT. The complete variable domain, with remaining parts taken from reference TRBV7-4 and TRBJ1-5, reads GAGVSQSPRYKVAKRGRDVALRCDSISGHVTLYWYRQTLGQGSEVLTYSQSDAQRDKSGRPSGRFSAERPERSVSTLKIQRTEQGDSAVYLCASSLGVPVNQPQHFGDGTRLSIL.

The chain links TRBV7-8 to TRBJ2-5, with 7 bases identical to TRBD2. The closer fit of TRBJ2-7 to the DNA end suggests the J call may be wrong. The CDR3 extends over 14 amino acids. CDR1 is SGHVS, CDR2 FQNEAQ, per germline. CDR3 residues: CASLSQGGPYEQYF. CDR3 DNA: TGTGCCAGCCTTTCCCAGGGAGGGCCGTACGAGCAGTACTTC.

The J gene is TRBJ1-2, the V gene TRBV2; D may be TRBD1 (5 bases). Germline lookup yields CDR1 SNHLY and CDR2 FYNNEI. The CDR3 is made up of 12 amino acids. V was trimmed by 7 bases and J by 8 bases, leaving 14 bases between them. The CDR3, as DNA: TGTGCCAGCACTGGCGGTTGGGGCGGCTACACCTTC. Amino acids: CASTGGWGGYTF.

The V call is TRBV29-1, the J call TRBJ2-1; tentative D call: TRBD2 (5 bases). Trimming took off 8 bases at V and 8 bases at J, with 19 bases between the two ends. This CDR3 has 13 amino acids. Per the germline V gene, CDR1 is SQVTM and CDR2 is ANQGSEA. CDR3 region: CSFGVSLEDEQFF. The DNA for the CDR3 is TGCAGCTTCGGGGTAAGTCTCGAGGATGAGCAGTTCTTC.

This sequence joins TRBV28 and TRBJ1-2; 8 nucleotides line up with TRBD1. The CDR3 is 14 residues long. Germline trimming cut 3 bases from V and 0 bases from J; bases unmatched to any gene: 0. Looked up from germline, CDR1 is MDHEN and CDR2 is SYDVKM. CDR3 coding DNA: TGTGCCAGCAGTTTGGACAGGGCTAACTATGGCTACACCTTC. Translated: CASSLDRANYGYTF.

The rearrangement links TRBV4-2 to TRBJ1-2; D is unresolved. The CDR3 is made up of 14 amino acids. The germline gives CDR1 LGHNA, CDR2 YNFKEQ. V lost 3 bases to trimming and J lost 7 bases, with 15 bases between them. The CDR3 region is CASSQFESGGGYTF. The CDR3 DNA sequence: TGTGCCAGCAGCCAGTTCGAGTCCGGAGGTGGCTACACCTTC.

This clone was seen more than once but under ten times. This chain uses TRBV6-1 with TRBJ1-1; D unresolved. Germline values: CDR1 MNHNS, CDR2 SASEGT. This CDR3 region has 11 residues. The germline V and J ends were trimmed by 1 base and 8 bases, with 5 bases remaining between them. For the CDR3, the DNA is TGTGCCAGCAGTGAAGAACAAGAAGCTTTCTTT. Its protein is CASSEEQEAFF.

V and J are TRBV28 and TRBJ1-4; possible D gene TRBD1, 5 bases. CDR3 length equals 14 residues. Trimming stripped 10 bases from V and 8 bases from J, with 20 bases between. Germline values: CDR1 MDHEN, CDR2 SYDVKM. The CDR3 region is CATRGRGGDEKLFF. DNA for the CDR3: TGTGCCACCCGCGGGAGGGGAGGAGACGAAAAACTGTTTTTT.

The chain is built from TRBV6-5 and TRBJ2-2, with 12 bases that match TRBD2. CDR3 size: 16 residues. Per the germline V gene, CDR1 is MNHEY and CDR2 is SVGAGI. The V segment lost 6 bases and the J segment 4 bases; nucleotides outside the gene matches: 6. CDR3 in DNA: TGTGCCAGCAGATACGGGACTAGCGGGCCCACCGGGGAGCTGTTTTTT. The encoded protein is CASRYGTSGPTGELFF.

The chain links TRBV13 to TRBJ2-7, with D possibly being TRBD1 (6 bases). The CDR3 is made up of 17 amino acids. From germline, CDR1 is PRHDT and CDR2 FYEKMQ (reference sequence). The ends were cut back, 4 bases at V and 3 bases at J, with 22 bases in the middle. CDR3 DNA sequence: TGTGCCAGCAGCTCCCAACAGGGCAGCCAAATTTACTACGAGCAGTACTTC. This translates into CASSSQQGSQIYYEQYF.

CDR3 protein: CASGTGWFAEAFF. The CDR3 DNA reads TGTGCCAGCGGGACAGGGTGGTTCGCTGAAGCTTTCTTT. The chain links TRBV7-9 to TRBJ1-1; 9 nucleotides agree with TRBD1. Germline V lookup: CDR1 SEHNR, CDR2 FQNEAQ (reference sequence). This CDR3 is 13 amino acids long. With V trimmed by 8 bases and J by 6 bases, 7 bases remained unmatched.

This clone was detected only a few times. This chain uses TRBV30 with TRBJ2-3, with D unresolved. The CDR3 is 12 amino acids. Germline CDR1 and CDR2: GTSNPN and SVGIG (reference sequence). Trimming shortened V by 4 bases and J by 4 bases, and 9 bases separated the two germline ends. The CDR3 loop reads CAWNPGADTQYF. The CDR3 coding sequence is TGTGCCTGGAATCCCGGAGCAGATACGCAGTATTTT.

This chain joins TRBV15 and TRBJ1-2; tentatively, D is TRBD1 (5 bases). Germline V lookup: CDR1 LNHNV, CDR2 YYDKDF (reference sequence). The germline V and J ends were trimmed by 0 bases and 11 bases, with 16 bases remaining between them. The CDR3 is made up of 14 amino acids. In DNA, the CDR3 is TGTGCCACCAGCAGAGATCTCTTCCAGGGTGGTTACACCTTC. Its protein product is CATSRDLFQGGYTF. The entire variable domain, with the rest obtained from reference TRBV15 and TRBJ1-2, is as follows: DAMVIQNPRYQVTQFGKPVTLSCSQTLNHNVMYWYQQKSSQAPKLLFHYYDKDFNNEADTPDNFQSRRPNTSFCFLDIRSPGLGDTAMYLCATSRDLFQGGYTFGSGTRLTVV.

This sequence joins TRBV29-1 and TRBJ2-5; 8 bases are a match to TRBD2. Germline V lookup: CDR1 SQVTM, CDR2 ANQGSEA. V lost 4 bases, J lost 13 bases, and 8 bases stayed unmatched. The CDR3 consists of 11 residues. The CDR3 DNA is TGCAGCGTTGGGCGGGAGGTTAATCGGTACTTC. It yields the protein CSVGREVNRYF.

The sample holds a few counts of this clone. V is TRBV7-2 and J is TRBJ1-1; D gene unclear. Trimming pared 5 bases from V and 0 bases from J, leaving 13 bases between. This CDR3 is 15 amino acids long. Germline CDR1 and CDR2: SGHTA and FQGNSA. CDR3: CASSPRPLMNTEAFF. CDR3 bases: TGTGCCAGCAGCCCCAGGCCCTTGATGAACACTGAAGCTTTCTTT. The full variable domain, rest sourced from reference TRBV7-2 and TRBJ1-1, is GAGVSQSPSNKVTEKGKDVELRCDPISGHTALYWYRQSLGQGLEFLIYFQGNSAPDKSGLPSDRFSAERTGGSVSTLTIQRTQQEDSAVYLCASSPRPLMNTEAFFGQGTRLTVV.